A single sample gave rise to the 30 T cell receptor beta chains below, sequenced in a study of cytomegalovirus exposure and HLA in healthy donors. PCR amplification relied on 60 Vbeta primers (plus 13 Jbeta primers). The protocol was immunoSEQ multiplex PCR, while the TCRdb copy is restricted to in-frame clones and leaves out a portion. Here the sample spans roughly 170,000 clones, about 75% being singletons. The sequenced sample consisted of PBMCs. These receptor sequences come from a female donor in good health and CMV-seronegative.

The chain links TRBV7-2 to TRBJ1-1; D perhaps matches TRBD1 (5 bases). This CDR3 contains 13 residues. Trimming cost V 5 bases and J 3 bases, with 10 bases left between them. Per the germline V gene, CDR1 is SGHTA and CDR2 is FQGNSA. CDR3 sequence reads: CASSPQGYTEAFF. The CDR3 region has the DNA TGTGCCAGCAGCCCCCAGGGTTACACTGAAGCTTTCTTT.

The chain combines TRBV5-1 with TRBJ2-2; D call uncertain. The CDR3 runs 15 residues. Trimming shortened V by 0 bases and J by 1 base, and 7 bases separated the two germline ends. Per germline, CDR1 SGHRS and CDR2 YFSETQ. CDR3 residues: CASSLGQRNTGELFF. Written as DNA, the CDR3 is TGCGCCAGCAGCTTGGGACAAAGGAACACCGGGGAGCTGTTTTTT.

The rearrangement links TRBV5-5 to TRBJ2-7; 8 positions match TRBD2. With V trimmed by 0 bases and J by 6 bases, 11 bases remained unmatched. The length of the CDR3 is 16 residues. Germline-derived CDR1 and CDR2 are SGHKS and YYEKEE (reference sequence). CDR3 DNA sequence: TGTGCCAGCAGCTTGGATATTGGGACTAGTACCTTCGAGCAGTACTTC. This translates into CASSLDIGTSTFEQYF.

This clone was recorded a few times. V is TRBV6-5 and J is TRBJ1-2; tentative D call: TRBD1 (6 bases). Per germline, CDR1 MNHEY and CDR2 SVGAGI. The CDR3 consists of 15 residues. Trimming cost V 0 bases and J 4 bases, with 12 bases left between them. The CDR3 sequence is CASSYSQGMGYGYTF. In DNA form, the CDR3 reads TGTGCCAGCAGTTACTCGCAGGGGATGGGCTATGGCTACACCTTC.

This clone was found a few times. The gene calls are TRBV11-2 and TRBJ2-7, with 7 bases aligning to TRBD2. Germline trimming cut 1 base from V and 6 bases from J; bases unmatched to any gene: 9. The CDR3 has 15 residues. Germline V gives CDR1 SGHAT, CDR2 FQNNGV. The CDR3 DNA sequence: TGTGCCAGCAGCTTAGGGAGACTGTGGGGGGGCGAGCAGTACTTC. It encodes CASSLGRLWGGEQYF.

This clone came up once. The chain recombines TRBV28 with TRBJ2-5; 7 nucleotides align to TRBD2. This CDR3 contains 15 residues. The V gene's germline CDR1 is MDHEN and CDR2 SYDVKM. The V and J ends lost 1 base and 1 base, in that order; junction bases with no gene match: 3. The CDR3 DNA is TGTGCCAGCAGTTTATACGCTAGCGGCCAAGAGACCCAGTACTTC. This gives the protein CASSLYASGQETQYF.

This rearrangement joins TRBV9 to TRBJ2-2; possibly TRBD2 for D (5 bases). Germline V gene sequence: CDR1 SGDLS, CDR2 YYNGEE. V lost 4 bases and J 4 bases, leaving 17 bases between the germline ends. The CDR3 has 16 amino acids. CDR3 bases: TGTGCCAGCAGCCCCCTTGGCGGAGGACTCACCGGGGAGCTGTTTTTT. It is translated as CASSPLGGGLTGELFF.

This clone was counted only a few times. CDR3: CASSWSGRGETQYF. The CDR3 DNA is TGTGCCAGCAGCTGGAGCGGGAGAGGGGAGACCCAGTACTTC. This chain connects TRBV7-3 to TRBJ2-5, with 8 nucleotides matching TRBD2. With 4 bases clipped from V and 5 bases from J, the junction kept 6 bases outside the gene matches. Germline CDR1 is SGHTA and CDR2 is FQGTGA. The CDR3 length is 14 residues.

V usage is TRBV25-1 and J usage is TRBJ1-2; 9 nucleotides agree with TRBD1. The germline gives CDR1 MGHDK, CDR2 SYGVNS. Trimming removed 4 bases from V and 7 bases from J; junction bases left unmatched: 4. The CDR3 runs 13 residues. CDR3 sequence (DNA): TGTGCCAGCAGTGTGGGACAGGGTGCTGGCTACACCTTC. As protein: CASSVGQGAGYTF.

This clone was observed a few times. The rearrangement uses TRBV9 and TRBJ2-7; maybe TRBD1 (7 bases). This CDR3 has 15 residues. Trimming stripped 2 bases from V and 1 base from J, with 13 bases between. Germline CDR1 reads SGDLS; CDR2 reads YYNGEE. The CDR3 DNA reads as TGTGCCAGCAGCGTCGAGGAGGGGGCATCCTACGAGCAGTACTTC. Translated: CASSVEEGASYEQYF.

The chain has TRBV6-1 and TRBJ1-2, with 9 positions matching TRBD1. Germline CDR1 reads MNHNS; CDR2 reads SASEGT. CDR3 size: 14 residues. V lost 8 bases and J lost 2; bases outside the gene matches: 6. The CDR3 bases are TGTGCCAGCTTCTCACAGGGGGCGAACTATGGCTACACCTTC. Its protein product is CASFSQGANYGYTF.

This clone was picked up a small number of times. The chain employs TRBV10-3 and TRBJ1-1; tentatively, D is TRBD1 (5 bases). The CDR3 is made up of 13 amino acids. The V gene lost 8 bases and the J gene lost 0 bases, with 10 bases spanning the gap. CDR1 and CDR2 (germline): ENHRY, SYGVKD. CDR3 bases: TGTGCCATCTCGACAGCCCTGAACACTGAAGCTTTCTTT. Translated, it gives CAISTALNTEAFF.

This rearrangement joins TRBV7-9 to TRBJ1-5; D gene unclear. CDR1 is SEHNR, CDR2 FQNEAQ, per germline (reference sequence). V shed 0 bases and J shed 2 bases, with 5 bases lying between them. The CDR3 sequence is 14 residues long. For the CDR3, the DNA is TGTGCCAGCAGCTTAGCGGCGGGCAATCAGCCCCAGCATTTT. This codes for CASSLAAGNQPQHF.

The rearrangement uses TRBV7-6 and TRBJ2-5, with 8 nucleotides matching TRBD2. The CDR3 loop spans 15 amino acids. Unmatched junction bases numbered 6, after V lost 4 bases and J lost 2 bases. CDR1 is SGHVS, CDR2 FNYEAQ, per germline. Here the CDR3 DNA reads TGTGCCAGCAGCTCCCGAACTAGCGGACAAGAGACCCAGTACTTC. Translated: CASSSRTSGQETQYF.

V is TRBV4-3 and J is TRBJ1-6, with D maybe TRBD1 (5 bases). This CDR3 spans 15 amino acids. Germline-derived CDR1 and CDR2 are LGHNA and YSLEER. Trimming stripped 1 base from V and 11 bases from J, with 15 bases between. CDR3 sequence reads: CASSQATDTRTPLHF. The CDR3 nucleotides are TGCGCCAGCAGCCAAGCGACGGACACGAGGACACCCCTCCACTTT.

This clone has just a few counts. This sequence joins TRBV9 and TRBJ2-3; a possible D gene is TRBD1 (5 bases). The CDR3 has 12 amino acids. Per the germline V gene, CDR1 is SGDLS and CDR2 is YYNGEE. Trimming shortened V by 3 bases and J by 5 bases, and 7 bases separated the two germline ends. In DNA form, the CDR3 reads TGTGCCAGCAGCGAGGGGAAAGATACGCAGTATTTT. Residues: CASSEGKDTQYF.

The chain employs TRBV19 and TRBJ1-5; D is ambiguous. The V and J ends lost 10 bases and 2 bases respectively, with 9 bases between them. This CDR3 is 12 amino acids long. CDR1 LNHDA and CDR2 SQIVND come from the germline V gene (reference sequence). CDR3 protein: CAILRGNQPQHF. The CDR3 DNA sequence: TGTGCCATCCTCCGGGGCAATCAGCCCCAGCATTTT. Complete variable domain (other parts from reference TRBV19 and TRBJ1-5): DGGITQSPKYLFRKEGQNVTLSCEQNLNHDAMYWYRQDPGQGLRLIYYSQIVNDFQKGDIAEGYSVSREKKESFPLTVTSAQKNPTAFYLCAILRGNQPQHFGDGTRLSIL.

In its sample, this clone was seen once. The V and J genes are TRBV25-1 and TRBJ2-5, with 9 positions matching TRBD1. CDR3 size: 15 residues. CDR1 and CDR2 (germline): MGHDK, SYGVNS. The ends lost 3 bases at V and 5 bases at J; junction bases unmatched: 7. The CDR3 reads CASSDPQGALETQYF. CDR3 nucleotide sequence: TGTGCCAGCAGTGATCCACAGGGGGCCCTGGAGACCCAGTACTTC.

The chain carries TRBV5-1 and TRBJ2-1; 10 bases align to TRBD2. In germline, CDR1 is SGHRS, CDR2 YFSETQ. V dropped 1 base and J dropped 4; count of bases not matched to a gene: 5. The CDR3 consists of 16 residues. CDR3 sequence: CASSLLPSGSYNEQFF. The DNA of the CDR3 is TGCGCCAGCAGCTTGTTACCTAGCGGGAGTTACAATGAGCAGTTCTTC. Complete variable domain (other parts from reference TRBV5-1 and TRBJ2-1): KAGVTQTPRYLIKTRGQQVTLSCSPISGHRSVSWYQQTPGQGLQFLFEYFSETQRNKGNFPGRFSGRQFSNSRSEMNVSTLELGDSALYLCASSLLPSGSYNEQFFGPGTRLTVL.

V and J are TRBV27 and TRBJ2-7; perhaps TRBD2 as D (7 bases). Germline CDR1 MNHEY, CDR2 SMNVEV (reference sequence). Trimming took 5 bases from V and 2 from J, leaving 16 bases between them. This CDR3 is 15 amino acids long. CDR3 amino acids: CASSRRGARTYEQYF. CDR3 nucleotides: TGTGCCAGCAGTCGTCGGGGGGCGAGAACCTACGAGCAGTACTTC.

This clone was observed a handful of times. The rearrangement links TRBV4-1 to TRBJ1-6, with a tentative D call TRBD1 (5 bases). Trimming shortened V by 0 bases and J by 9 bases, and 12 bases separated the two germline ends. This CDR3 comprises 15 residues. Germline assignment: CDR1 MGHRA and CDR2 YSYEKL. CDR3 residues: CASSQEGRRGSPLHF. In DNA form, the CDR3 reads TGCGCCAGCAGCCAAGAAGGGCGGAGGGGTTCACCCCTCCACTTT.

The chain is built from TRBV9 and TRBJ1-6; D gene uncertain. V was cut by 3 bases and J by 0 bases, with 7 bases left in between. This CDR3 spans 15 amino acids. Germline V lookup: CDR1 SGDLS, CDR2 YYNGEE. The CDR3: CASSAGSSYNSPLHF. CDR3 nucleotides: TGTGCCAGCAGCGCGGGGAGCTCCTATAATTCACCCCTCCACTTT.

The V gene is TRBV28, the J gene TRBJ2-5; TRBD2 matches 8 bases. The CDR3 has 16 amino acids. Per germline, CDR1 MDHEN and CDR2 SYDVKM. With V trimmed by 2 bases and J by 11 bases, 16 bases remained unmatched. CDR3 protein: CASSLKRGAGAGEQYF. Here the CDR3 DNA reads TGTGCCAGCAGTTTAAAAAGGGGAGCGGGAGCGGGAGAGCAGTACTTC. Full variable domain (missing parts from reference TRBV28 and TRBJ2-5): DVKVTQSSRYLVKRTGEKVFLECVQDMDHENMFWYRQDPGLGLRLIYFSYDVKMKEKGDIPEGYSVSREKKERFSLILESASTNQTSMYLCASSLKRGAGAGEQYFGPGTRLLVL.

This chain connects TRBV6-1 to TRBJ1-6; D remains unclear. Trimming left V 7 bases short and J 7 bases short, with 11 bases between. Germline loops: CDR1 MNHNS, CDR2 SASEGT. The CDR3 is 13 amino acids. The CDR3 sequence: CASMEMENSPLHF. CDR3 nucleotide sequence: TGTGCCAGCATGGAGATGGAAAATTCACCCCTCCACTTT.

The chain recombines TRBV18 with TRBJ2-7; 12 bases agree with TRBD1. CDR1 KGHSH and CDR2 LQKENI come from the germline V gene. V was clipped by 4 bases and J by 4 bases; unmatched bases: 5. The CDR3 totals 15 residues. As DNA, the CDR3 is TGTGCCAGCTCACAGGGACAGGGGGCAGGGTACGAGCAGTACTTC. Translated: CASSQGQGAGYEQYF.

This CDR3 is CAISEAGNQPQHF. For the CDR3, the DNA is TGTGCCATCAGTGAGGCGGGAAATCAGCCCCAGCATTTT. The chain links TRBV10-3 to TRBJ1-5, with D unresolved. The CDR3 has 13 amino acids. The V end was cut by 2 bases, the J end by 4 bases, with 6 bases between. Germline CDR1 is ENHRY and CDR2 is SYGVKD.

The chain employs TRBV30 and TRBJ2-7; D is perhaps TRBD2 (6 bases). Germline V gene sequence: CDR1 GTSNPN, CDR2 SVGIG (reference sequence). The CDR3 extends over 14 amino acids. With 8 bases removed from V and 0 bases from J, the gap between germline ends came to 17 bases. The CDR3 sequence is CARTEGASSYEQYF. Written as DNA, the CDR3 is TGTGCCCGGACGGAGGGTGCGAGCTCCTACGAGCAGTACTTC.

CDR3 protein: CASSQQGYEQYF. CDR3 coding DNA: TGTGCCAGCAGCCAACAGGGGTACGAGCAGTACTTC. J is TRBJ2-7 and V is TRBV7-8; 7 bases agree with TRBD1. Looked up from germline, CDR1 is SGHVS and CDR2 is FQNEAQ. The V gene end was trimmed by 5 bases and the J gene end by 4 bases; junction bases not matched to a gene: 2. The CDR3 consists of 12 residues.

This clone was seen a handful of times. The genes are TRBV7-9 and TRBJ2-5; 10 bases are a match to TRBD1. This CDR3 is built from 16 residues. The V gene's germline CDR1 is SEHNR and CDR2 FQNEAQ (reference sequence). Trimming cost V 1 base and J 4 bases; bases outside gene matches: 6. The CDR3 sequence: CASSLDGQGERETQYF. The CDR3 DNA reads as TGTGCCAGCAGCTTAGACGGACAGGGGGAGAGAGAGACCCAGTACTTC.

The chain uses TRBV7-3 and TRBJ2-3; 8 nucleotides match TRBD2. The CDR3 covers 15 residues. The germline gives CDR1 SGHTA, CDR2 FQGTGA. V lost 5 bases and J lost 3; bases outside the gene matches: 7. The CDR3 loop reads CASSPDGGVTDTQYF. In nucleotides, the CDR3 is TGTGCCAGCAGCCCCGACGGGGGGGTGACAGATACGCAGTATTTT.